The 13 T cell receptor beta chains presented below share a single source sample, sequenced in a study of blood T cell repertoires in COVID-19. This table comes from immunoSEQ multiplex PCR, and its TCRdb copy is limited to in-frame clones, with some not included. The table includes approximately 350,000 clones, 89% detected once. Sequenced: peripheral blood. These receptors all stem from a woman between 25 and 40 years old with COVID-19, enrolled during active disease.

This clone showed up just a few times. The chain joins TRBV2 to TRBJ1-2; no reliable D call. The CDR3 consists of 15 residues. The V gene's germline CDR1 is SNHLY and CDR2 FYNNEI. The V gene lost 5 bases and the J gene lost 1 base, with 14 bases spanning the gap. CDR3 loop: CASSLEVDFNYGYTF. Here the CDR3 DNA reads TGTGCCAGCAGTCTAGAGGTAGACTTTAACTATGGCTACACCTTC.

This chain uses TRBV4-1 with TRBJ1-1, with D possibly matching TRBD1 (5 bases). The CDR3 runs to 16 residues. V shed 1 base and J shed 1 base, with 13 bases lying between them. The germline V gene encodes CDR1 MGHRA and CDR2 YSYEKL. CDR3: CASSQGRQRGNTEAFF. The CDR3 DNA follows: TGCGCCAGCAGCCAAGGGCGACAAAGGGGGAACACTGAAGCTTTCTTT.

V gene TRBV11-3 combines with J gene TRBJ2-1, with D perhaps TRBD2 (5 bases). The ends were cut back, 6 bases at V and 5 bases at J, with 26 bases in the middle. Germline CDR1 reads SGHNT; CDR2 reads YENEEA. CDR3 length: 18 residues. CDR3 sequence (DNA): TGTGCCAGCAGTGCCTTGGGCTTTCTGAAGCGGCTCGACAATGAGCAGTTCTTC. Protein: CASSALGFLKRLDNEQFF. Together with reference TRBV11-3 and TRBJ2-1, the CDR3 gives the full variable domain: EAGVVQSPRYKIIEKKQPVAFWCNPISGHNTLYWYLQNLGQGPELLIRYENEEAVDDSQLPKDRFSAERLKGVDSTLKIQPAELGDSAVYLCASSALGFLKRLDNEQFFGPGTRLTVL.

The genes are TRBV5-4 and TRBJ2-5; possibly TRBD2 for D (7 bases). The V gene's germline CDR1 is SGHNT and CDR2 YYREEE (reference sequence). CDR3 size: 16 residues. Trimming left V 2 bases short and J 5 bases short, with 19 bases between. The CDR3: CASSFSVGGGGETQYF. In nucleotides, the CDR3 is TGTGCCAGCAGCTTTTCCGTAGGGGGAGGGGGTGAGACCCAGTACTTC. The entire variable domain, with the rest obtained from reference TRBV5-4 and TRBJ2-5, is as follows: ETGVTQSPTHLIKTRGQQVTLRCSSQSGHNTVSWYQQALGQGPQFIFQYYREEENGRGNFPPRFSGLQFPNYSSELNVNALELDDSALYLCASSFSVGGGGETQYFGPGTRLLVL.

V usage is TRBV5-1 and J usage is TRBJ1-1; TRBD1 aligns across 8 bases. CDR3 length equals 14 residues. The germline gives CDR1 SGHRS, CDR2 YFSETQ. Trimming at V came to 4 bases and at J to 1 base, leaving 3 bases not matched to a gene. The CDR3: CASSRTGQNTEAFF. In DNA form, the CDR3 reads TGCGCCAGCAGCCGGACAGGGCAGAACACTGAAGCTTTCTTT.

The rearrangement links TRBV2 to TRBJ2-7; 16 positions match TRBD2. J gave up 0 bases and V 7 bases, and 12 bases lay outside the gene matches. The CDR3 extends over 19 amino acids. Germline CDR1 SNHLY, CDR2 FYNNEI. This CDR3 is CASTNPGTSGGERSYEQYF. CDR3 coding DNA: TGTGCCAGCACCAATCCCGGGACTAGCGGGGGGGAACGCTCCTACGAGCAGTACTTC.

The chain employs TRBV9 and TRBJ2-7; 12 positions agree with TRBD1. This CDR3 has 17 residues. V shed 3 bases and J 2 bases; nucleotides not matched to a gene: 9. Germline CDR1 reads SGDLS; CDR2 reads YYNGEE. As DNA, the CDR3 is TGTGCCAGCAGCGGCCCGGGACAGGGGGCCGTTGCCTACGAGCAGTACTTC. Protein product: CASSGPGQGAVAYEQYF.

In this sample, this clone turned up a few times. The rearrangement links TRBV7-9 to TRBJ2-3; TRBD2 might be the D (5 bases). Looked up from germline, CDR1 is SEHNR and CDR2 is FQNEAQ (reference sequence). This CDR3 contains 15 residues. With 1 base removed from V and 4 bases from J, the gap between germline ends came to 12 bases. Here the CDR3 reads CASSLGWADSDTQYF. The CDR3 region has the DNA TGTGCCAGCAGCTTAGGATGGGCGGACTCAGATACGCAGTATTTT.

J is TRBJ1-2 and V is TRBV11-3; 8 nucleotides align to TRBD1. The germline CDR1 and CDR2 sequences are SGHNT and YENEEA. Trimming at V came to 1 base and at J to 6 bases, leaving 10 bases not matched to a gene. This CDR3 is 16 amino acids long. The DNA of the CDR3 is TGTGCCAGCAGCTTAGGGTCAGGGGGCCCGGTTGATGGCTACACCTTC. Translating it yields CASSLGSGGPVDGYTF.

In this sample, this clone turned up once. The chain links TRBV21-1 to TRBJ1-1. TRBV21-1 counts as a pseudogene. The CDR3 spans 17 residues. CDR3 loop: CASSKPARDSQGTEAFF. The CDR3 DNA reads TGTGCCAGCAGCAAACCCGCGAGGGACTCGCAGGGCACTGAAGCTTTCTTT.

This clone was detected only once. The chain combines TRBV28 with TRBJ2-1; TRBD2 aligns across 10 bases. The CDR3 covers 14 residues. The V gene's germline CDR1 is MDHEN and CDR2 SYDVKM. V was pared by 6 bases and J by 4 bases, with 3 bases of the junction left unmatched. CDR3 loop: CASRQRGGYNEQFF. The CDR3 nucleotides are TGTGCCAGCAGACAGCGGGGGGGGTACAATGAGCAGTTCTTC.

The chain combines TRBV5-6 with TRBJ1-2; D possibly corresponds to TRBD1 (6 bases). The CDR3 extends over 12 amino acids. In germline, CDR1 is SGHDT, CDR2 YYEEEE. V was clipped by 4 bases and J by 8 bases, with 12 bases between them. The CDR3 DNA reads TGTGCCAGCAGCCTGCAGGGGCACGGCTACACCTTC. Protein: CASSLQGHGYTF.

V gene TRBV6-2 or TRBV6-3 combines with J gene TRBJ2-5; possibly TRBD2 for D (5 bases). Germline V lookup: CDR1 MNHEY, CDR2 SVGEGT. V lost 4 bases to trimming and J lost 2 bases, with 11 bases between them. The CDR3 loop spans 14 amino acids. CDR3 amino acids: CASSFIGIQETQYF. The CDR3 DNA reads as TGTGCCAGCAGTTTTATCGGGATTCAAGAGACCCAGTACTTC.